This T cell receptor beta chain appears in the sequencing data of a study of blood T cell repertoires in COVID-19. Study-level background: The study drew acute and convalescent COVID-19 samples from the United States, Italy and Spain. The cDNA or gDNA used as material had been derived from T cells, B-cell-depleted T cells, or PBMCs.

Per the original methods: Estimation of nucleated cell counts was performed using reference gene primer amplification. Libraries were prepared by immunoSEQ multiplex PCR; TCRdb keeps only in-frame clonotypes and omits some of them. D and trimming were read from the DNA, whereas the V and J calls and clone size are those reported in that table. The sample yields about 190,000 clones, over 75% seen once. The CDR3 has 15 amino acids. V was trimmed by 5 bases and J by 4 bases, leaving 16 bases between them. Germline CDR1 SGHRS, CDR2 YFSETQ. Sequenced material: peripheral blood. The chain employs TRBV5-1 and TRBJ1-3; a weak D match, TRBD1 (6 bases). This receptor was identified in a woman between 50 and 59 years old with acute or convalescent COVID-19. The CDR3 spells CASSSTGHRGNTIYF. CDR3 sequence (DNA): TGCGCCAGCAGTTCTACAGGGCACCGAGGAAACACCATATATTTT.